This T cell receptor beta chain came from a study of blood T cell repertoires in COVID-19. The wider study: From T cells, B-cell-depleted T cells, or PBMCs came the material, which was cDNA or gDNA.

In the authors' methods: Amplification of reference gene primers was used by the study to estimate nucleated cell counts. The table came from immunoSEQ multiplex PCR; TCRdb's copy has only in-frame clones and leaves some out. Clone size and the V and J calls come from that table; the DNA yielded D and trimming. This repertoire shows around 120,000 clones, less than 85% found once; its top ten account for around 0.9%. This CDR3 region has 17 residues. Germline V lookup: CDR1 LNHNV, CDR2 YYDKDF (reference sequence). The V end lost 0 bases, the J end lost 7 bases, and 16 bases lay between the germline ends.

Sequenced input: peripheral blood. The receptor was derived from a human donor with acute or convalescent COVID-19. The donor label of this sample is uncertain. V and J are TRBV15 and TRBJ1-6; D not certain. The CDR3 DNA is TGTGCCACCAGCAGAGATTCAGTGTTGTCCCCGAATTCACCCCTCCACTTT. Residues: CATSRDSVLSPNSPLHF.